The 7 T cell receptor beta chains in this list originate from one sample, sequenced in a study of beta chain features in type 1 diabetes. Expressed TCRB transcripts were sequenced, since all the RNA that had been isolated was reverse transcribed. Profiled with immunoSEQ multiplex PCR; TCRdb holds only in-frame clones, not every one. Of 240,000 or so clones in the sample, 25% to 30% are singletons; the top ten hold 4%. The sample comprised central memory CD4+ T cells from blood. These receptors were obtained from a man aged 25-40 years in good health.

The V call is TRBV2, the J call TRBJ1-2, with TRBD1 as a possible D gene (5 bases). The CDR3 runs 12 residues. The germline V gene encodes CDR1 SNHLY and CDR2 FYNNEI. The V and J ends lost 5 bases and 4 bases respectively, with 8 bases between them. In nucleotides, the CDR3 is TGTGCCAGCAGTCCGGGACTCTATGGCTACACCTTC. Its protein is CASSPGLYGYTF.

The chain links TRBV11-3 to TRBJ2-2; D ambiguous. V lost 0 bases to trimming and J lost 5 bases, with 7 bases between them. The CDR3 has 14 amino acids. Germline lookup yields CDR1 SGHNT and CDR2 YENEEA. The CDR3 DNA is TGTGCCAGCAGCTTAGAACGGAGTACCGGGGAGCTGTTTTTT. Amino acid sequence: CASSLERSTGELFF.

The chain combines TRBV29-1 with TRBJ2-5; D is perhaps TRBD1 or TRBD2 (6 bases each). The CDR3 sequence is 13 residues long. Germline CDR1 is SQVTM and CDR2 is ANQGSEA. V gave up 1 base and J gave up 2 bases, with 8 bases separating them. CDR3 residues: CSVEAGAQETQYF. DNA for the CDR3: TGCAGCGTTGAAGCGGGGGCTCAAGAGACCCAGTACTTC.

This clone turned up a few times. Here the CDR3 reads CASSLEPTAYEQYF. CDR3 in DNA: TGTGCCAGCAGCTTAGAGCCGACAGCCTACGAGCAGTACTTC. This sequence joins TRBV11-2 and TRBJ2-7, with a possible D match to TRBD1 (5 bases). The germline gives CDR1 SGHAT, CDR2 FQNNGV. With 0 bases removed from V and 2 bases from J, the gap between germline ends came to 8 bases. The CDR3 has 14 amino acids. Looking up the rest from reference TRBV11-2 and TRBJ2-7 gives the full variable domain: EAGVAQSPRYKIIEKRQSVAFWCNPISGHATLYWYQQILGQGPKLLIQFQNNGVVDDSQLPKDRFSAERLKGVDSTLKIQPAKLEDSAVYLCASSLEPTAYEQYFGPGTRLTVT.

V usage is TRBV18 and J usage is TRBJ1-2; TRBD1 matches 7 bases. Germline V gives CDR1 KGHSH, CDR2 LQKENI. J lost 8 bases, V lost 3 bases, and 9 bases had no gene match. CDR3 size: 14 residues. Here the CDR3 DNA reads TGTGCCAGCTCACCCCCGGGAGGGGGCAACGGCTACACCTTC. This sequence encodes CASSPPGGGNGYTF. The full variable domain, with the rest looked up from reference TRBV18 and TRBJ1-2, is NAGVMQNPRHLVRRRGQEARLRCSPMKGHSHVYWYRQLPEEGLKFMVYLQKENIIDESGMPKERFSAEFPKEGPSILRIQQVVRGDSAAYFCASSPPGGGNGYTFGSGTRLTVV.

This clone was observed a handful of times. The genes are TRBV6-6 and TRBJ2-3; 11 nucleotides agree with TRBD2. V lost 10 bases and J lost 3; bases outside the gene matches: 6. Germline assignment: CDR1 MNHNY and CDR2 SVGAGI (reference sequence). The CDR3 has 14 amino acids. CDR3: CATRGTSGTDTQYF. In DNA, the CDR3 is TGTGCCACCCGAGGGACTAGCGGAACAGATACGCAGTATTTT.

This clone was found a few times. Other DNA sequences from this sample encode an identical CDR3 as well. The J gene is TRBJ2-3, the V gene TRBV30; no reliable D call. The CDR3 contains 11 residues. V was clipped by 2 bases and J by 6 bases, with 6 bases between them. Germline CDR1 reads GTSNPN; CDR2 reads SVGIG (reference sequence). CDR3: CAWSPGDTQYF. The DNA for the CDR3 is TGTGCCTGGAGTCCCGGGGATACGCAGTATTTT. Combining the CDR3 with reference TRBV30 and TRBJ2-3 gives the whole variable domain SQTIHQWPATLVQPVGSPLSLECTVEGTSNPNLYWYRQAAGRGLQLLFYSVGIGQISSEVPQNLSASRPQDRQFILSSKKLLLSDSGFYLCAWSPGDTQYFGPGTRLTVL.